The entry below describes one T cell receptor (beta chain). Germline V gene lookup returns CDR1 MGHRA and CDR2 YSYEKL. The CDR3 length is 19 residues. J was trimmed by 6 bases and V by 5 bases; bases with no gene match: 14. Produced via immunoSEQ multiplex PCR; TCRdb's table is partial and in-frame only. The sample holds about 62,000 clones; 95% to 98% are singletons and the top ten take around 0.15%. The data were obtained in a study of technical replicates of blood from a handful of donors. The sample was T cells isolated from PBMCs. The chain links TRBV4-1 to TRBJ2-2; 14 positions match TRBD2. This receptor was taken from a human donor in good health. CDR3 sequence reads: CASSFRTSGRPTNAGELFF. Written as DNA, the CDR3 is TGCGCCAGCAGCTTCCGGACTAGCGGGAGGCCCACGAATGCCGGGGAGCTGTTTTTT.